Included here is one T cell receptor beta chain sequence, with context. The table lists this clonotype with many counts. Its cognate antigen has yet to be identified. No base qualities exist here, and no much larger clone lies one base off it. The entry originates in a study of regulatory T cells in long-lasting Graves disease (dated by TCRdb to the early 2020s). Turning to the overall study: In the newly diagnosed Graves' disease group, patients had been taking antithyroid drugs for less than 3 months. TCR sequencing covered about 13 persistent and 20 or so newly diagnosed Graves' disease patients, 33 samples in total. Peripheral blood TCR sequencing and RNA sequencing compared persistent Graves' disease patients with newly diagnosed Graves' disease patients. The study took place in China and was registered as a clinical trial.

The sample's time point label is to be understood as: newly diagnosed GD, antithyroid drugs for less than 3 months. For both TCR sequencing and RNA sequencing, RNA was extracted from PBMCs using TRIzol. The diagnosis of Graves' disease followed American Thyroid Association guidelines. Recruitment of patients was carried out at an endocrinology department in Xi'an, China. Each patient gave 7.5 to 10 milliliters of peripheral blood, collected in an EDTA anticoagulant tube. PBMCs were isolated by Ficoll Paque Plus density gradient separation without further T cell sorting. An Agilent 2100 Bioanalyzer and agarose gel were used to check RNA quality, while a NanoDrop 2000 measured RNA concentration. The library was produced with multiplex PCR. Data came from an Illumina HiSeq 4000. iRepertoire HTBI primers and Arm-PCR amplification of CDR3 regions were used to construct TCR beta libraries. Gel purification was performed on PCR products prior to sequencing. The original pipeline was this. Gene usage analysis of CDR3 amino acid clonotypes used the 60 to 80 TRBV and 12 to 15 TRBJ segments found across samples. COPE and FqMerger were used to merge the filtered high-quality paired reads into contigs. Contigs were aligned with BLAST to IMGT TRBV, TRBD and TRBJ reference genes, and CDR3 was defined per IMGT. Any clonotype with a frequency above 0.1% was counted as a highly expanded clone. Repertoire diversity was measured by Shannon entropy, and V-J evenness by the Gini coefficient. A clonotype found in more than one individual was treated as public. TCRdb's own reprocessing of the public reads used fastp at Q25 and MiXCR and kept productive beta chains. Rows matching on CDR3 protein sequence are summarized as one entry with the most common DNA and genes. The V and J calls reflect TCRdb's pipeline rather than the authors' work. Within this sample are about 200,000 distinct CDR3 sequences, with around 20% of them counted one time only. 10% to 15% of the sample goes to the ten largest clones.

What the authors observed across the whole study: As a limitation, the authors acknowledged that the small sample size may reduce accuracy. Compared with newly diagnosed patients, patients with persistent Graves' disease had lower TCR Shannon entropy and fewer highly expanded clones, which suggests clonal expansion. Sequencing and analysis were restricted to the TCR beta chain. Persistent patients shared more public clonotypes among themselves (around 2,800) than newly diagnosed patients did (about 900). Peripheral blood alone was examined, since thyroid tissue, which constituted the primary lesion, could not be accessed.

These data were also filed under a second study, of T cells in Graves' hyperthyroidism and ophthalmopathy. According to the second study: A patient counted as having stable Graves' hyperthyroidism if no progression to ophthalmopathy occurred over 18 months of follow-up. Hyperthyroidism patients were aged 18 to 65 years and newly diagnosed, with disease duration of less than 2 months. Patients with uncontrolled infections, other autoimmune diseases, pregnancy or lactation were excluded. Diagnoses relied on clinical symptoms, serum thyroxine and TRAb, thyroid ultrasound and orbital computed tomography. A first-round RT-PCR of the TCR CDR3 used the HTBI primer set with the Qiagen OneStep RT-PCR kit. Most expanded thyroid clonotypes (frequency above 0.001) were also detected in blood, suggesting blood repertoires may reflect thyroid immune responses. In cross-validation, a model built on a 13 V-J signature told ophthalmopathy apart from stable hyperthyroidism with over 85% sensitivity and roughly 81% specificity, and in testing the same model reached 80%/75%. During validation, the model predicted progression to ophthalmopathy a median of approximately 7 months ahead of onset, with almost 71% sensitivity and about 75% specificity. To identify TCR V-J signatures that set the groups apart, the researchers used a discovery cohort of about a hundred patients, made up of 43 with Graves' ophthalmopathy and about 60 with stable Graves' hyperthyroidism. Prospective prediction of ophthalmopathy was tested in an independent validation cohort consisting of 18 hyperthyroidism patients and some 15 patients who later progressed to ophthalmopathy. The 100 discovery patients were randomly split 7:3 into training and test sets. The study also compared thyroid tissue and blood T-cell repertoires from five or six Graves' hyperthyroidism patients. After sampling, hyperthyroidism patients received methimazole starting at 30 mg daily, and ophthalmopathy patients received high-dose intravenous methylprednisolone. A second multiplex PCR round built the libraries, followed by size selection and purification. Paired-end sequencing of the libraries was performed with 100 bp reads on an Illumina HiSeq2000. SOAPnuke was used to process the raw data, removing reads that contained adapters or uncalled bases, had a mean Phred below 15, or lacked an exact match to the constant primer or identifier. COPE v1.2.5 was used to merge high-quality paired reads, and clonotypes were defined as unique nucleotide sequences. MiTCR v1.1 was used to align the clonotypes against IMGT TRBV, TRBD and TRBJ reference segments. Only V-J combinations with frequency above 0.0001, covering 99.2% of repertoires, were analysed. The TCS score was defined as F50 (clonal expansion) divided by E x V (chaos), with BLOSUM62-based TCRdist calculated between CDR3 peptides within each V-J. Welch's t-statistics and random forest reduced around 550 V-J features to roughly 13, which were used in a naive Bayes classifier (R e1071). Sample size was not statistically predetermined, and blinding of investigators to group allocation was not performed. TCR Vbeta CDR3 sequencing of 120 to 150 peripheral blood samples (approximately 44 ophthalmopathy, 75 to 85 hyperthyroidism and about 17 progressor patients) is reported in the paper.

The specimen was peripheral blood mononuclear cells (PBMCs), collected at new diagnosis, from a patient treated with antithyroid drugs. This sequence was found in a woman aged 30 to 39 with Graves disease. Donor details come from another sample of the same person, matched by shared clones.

The nucleotide sequence reads TGTGCCAGCAGCCAAATGTCGGGAGTAAACAATGAGCAGTTCTTC. Its protein product is CASSQMSGVNNEQFF. Recombination connected TRBV3-1 to TRBJ2-1; the D segment could be TRBD2, given 6 matching bases. V drops 2 bases and J drops 5 bases, leaving 13 bases in between. The CDR3, cysteine through phenylalanine, is 15 amino acids long. This entry keeps only the CDR3 DNA: 45 bases, framed from base 1. The CDR1 and CDR2 encoded by the germline V gene (reference sequence) are LGHDT and YNNKEL.